This T cell receptor (beta chain) was sequenced during a study of blood T cell repertoires in COVID-19. Study background: Acute and convalescent COVID-19 specimens originated in the United States, Italy and Spain. PBMCs, B-cell-depleted T cells, or T cells provided the cDNA or gDNA that made up the material.

Germline-derived CDR1 and CDR2 are SEHNR and FQNEAQ (reference sequence). The CDR3 is 16 residues long. Under the authors' procedure: Reference gene primer amplification gave nucleated cell count estimates. This table comes from immunoSEQ multiplex PCR, and its TCRdb copy is limited to in-frame clones, with some not included. The V and J calls and clone size are taken from that table; D and trimming were inferred from the DNA. Of around 200,000 clones in the sample, around 88% were seen once. The source is a woman aged 50 to 60 with acute or convalescent COVID-19. The chain recombines TRBV7-9 with TRBJ2-3; TRBD2 matches 9 bases. Sequencing was performed on peripheral blood. The CDR3 bases are TGTGAGGGGCGGGAGGGCCGTATGTTTCGGACAGATACGCAGTATTTT. Residues: CEGREGRMFRTDTQYF.